These 5 T cell receptor beta chains were sequenced from one sample in a study of T cell responses to AZD1222 COVID-19 vaccine. Profiling relied on immunoSEQ multiplex PCR, and the TCRdb table lists in-frame clones only, not all of them. The sample yields roughly 180,000 clones, just over 90% seen once. The sequences come from peripheral blood, collected 28 days after the second AZD1222 dose. The receptors here all came from an adult who received the AZD1222 COVID-19 vaccine.

The J gene is TRBJ2-2, the V gene TRBV2, with 7 bases aligning to TRBD1. Unmatched junction bases numbered 5, after V lost 10 bases and J lost 0 bases. CDR3 length equals 14 residues. Looked up from germline, CDR1 is SNHLY and CDR2 is FYNNEI. CDR3: CATMGQSNTGELFF. The CDR3 DNA follows: TGTGCCACCATGGGACAGTCGAACACCGGGGAGCTGTTTTTT.

Only a few counts were recorded for this clone. The chain carries TRBV29-1 and TRBJ1-1, with no clear D. The CDR3 totals 12 residues. V lost 6 bases and J lost 1, with 9 bases in between. The germline V gene encodes CDR1 SQVTM and CDR2 ANQGSEA. This CDR3 is CSVGTRNTEAFF. CDR3 DNA sequence: TGCAGCGTGGGAACGCGGAACACTGAAGCTTTCTTT.

The V call is TRBV7-9, the J call TRBJ1-4, with no clear D. V lost 5 bases and J 4 bases, leaving 17 bases between the germline ends. The CDR3 consists of 16 residues. Per germline, CDR1 SEHNR and CDR2 FQNEAQ (reference sequence). In DNA, the CDR3 is TGTGCCAGCAGCGTGGCGGCAGCAGTCCTTAATGAAAAACTGTTTTTT. As protein: CASSVAAAVLNEKLFF.

This chain connects TRBV6-5 to TRBJ1-1, with 7 nucleotides matching TRBD1. This CDR3 has 14 amino acids. Germline trimming cut 6 bases from V and 1 base from J; bases unmatched to any gene: 5. Germline V gene data show CDR1 as MNHEY and CDR2 as SVGAGI. The DNA for the CDR3 is TGTGCCAGCAGGCAGGACAGGACGAACACTGAAGCTTTCTTT. Its translation: CASRQDRTNTEAFF.

V and J are TRBV5-1 and TRBJ1-2; 10 bases align to TRBD1. CDR1 and CDR2 from the germline V gene are SGHRS and YFSETQ. The junction had 4 bases not matched to a gene; V was cut back by 0 bases and J by 8 bases. The CDR3 extends over 14 amino acids. CDR3 loop: CASSLGQGAGGYTF. The CDR3 nucleotides are TGCGCCAGCAGCTTGGGACAGGGGGCGGGCGGCTACACCTTC.